This T cell receptor beta chain was documented in a study of cytomegalovirus exposure and HLA in healthy donors. The CDR3 length is 14 residues. CDR1 is KGHSH, CDR2 LQKENI, per germline. Between the trimmed V and J ends, which lost 0 bases and 15 bases, there was a span of 18 bases. PCR involved 60 Vbeta and 13 Jbeta primers. Method: immunoSEQ multiplex PCR; TCRdb's copy keeps in-frame clones and lacks some. The sample lists 96,000 or so clones, 65% to 85% occurring once. This chain links TRBV18 with TRBJ2-1; D gene unclear. The material sequenced was PBMCs. The clonotype originates from a female donor in good health and CMV-seropositive. In DNA form, the CDR3 reads TGTGCCAGCTCACCACCTCTCTCTCTTCCCTTATCGTTCTTC. Translation gives CASSPPLSLPLSFF.